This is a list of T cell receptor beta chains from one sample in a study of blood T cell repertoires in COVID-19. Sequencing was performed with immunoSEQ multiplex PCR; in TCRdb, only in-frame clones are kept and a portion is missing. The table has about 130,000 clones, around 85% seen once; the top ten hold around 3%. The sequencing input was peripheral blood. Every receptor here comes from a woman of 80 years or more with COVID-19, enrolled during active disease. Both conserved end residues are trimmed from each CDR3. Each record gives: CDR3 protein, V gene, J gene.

ASSPQKLTQY	TRBV6-2/TRBV6-3	TRBJ2-5
ASSLSPAGDIQY	TRBV7-9	TRBJ2-4
ASSFGAGELF	TRBV5-1	TRBJ2-2
ASSSYQETQY	TRBV7-9	TRBJ2-5
ASSQIGGYGGPQTQY	TRBV3-1/TRBV3-2	TRBJ2-5
SARAVLPLH	TRBV20-1	TRBJ1-6
ASSPGQGAKGYT	TRBV5-4	TRBJ1-2
ATSQTGVPEAF	TRBV24-1	TRBJ1-1
ASTDRAVEQY	TRBV6-5	TRBJ2-7
ASSLGGRATDTQY	TRBV7-9	TRBJ2-3
ASSGTGTSNQPQH	TRBV6-2/TRBV6-3	TRBJ1-5
ASSPGQGAYNEQF	TRBV27	TRBJ2-1
SVLRGSEKLF	TRBV29-1	TRBJ1-4